Here is one T cell receptor beta chain with its context. Its antigen remains unknown. V lost 3 bases and J 8 bases, leaving 13 bases between the germline ends. In germline, CDR1 is MNHEY, CDR2 SMNVEV (reference sequence). This CDR3 comprises 14 residues. This sample is drawn from a study of OX40 agonist ivuxolimab in advanced cancers. Study at large: Treatment of patients was with ivuxolimab, an agonistic anti-OX40 (CD134) antibody. The dose of intravenous ivuxolimab that patients received every 2 weeks ranged from 0.01 to 10 mg/kg. Dose-escalation patients suffered from hepatocellular carcinoma, melanoma, renal cell or head and neck cancer.

General observations from the study: Relatively little clonal expansion, among the lowest observed, appeared in partial responders at 0.1-3.0 mg/kg.

Measured with immunoSEQ multiplex PCR; TCRdb has only the in-frame clones, and not every one. Of 80,000 or so clones detected, more than 70% appear once; the ten largest clones hold about 0.2%. This sample comprised CD4+ or CD8+ T cells sorted from blood, obtained in a trial of the OX40 agonist ivuxolimab. This sequence joins TRBV27 and TRBJ1-4; unclear D gene. The origin of this receptor is an adult with an advanced solid tumor such as melanoma, head and neck, liver or kidney cancer. CDR3 DNA: TGTGCCAGCAGTTTTTGGTCAACTCAAGAAAAACTGTTTTTT. Encoded protein: CASSFWSTQEKLFF. The variable domain in full, completed from reference TRBV27 and TRBJ1-4, reads EAQVTQNPRYLITVTGKKLTVTCSQNMNHEYMSWYRQDPGLGLRQIYYSMNVEVTDKGDVPEGYKVSRKEKRNFPLILESPSPNQTSLYFCASSFWSTQEKLFFGSGTQLSVL.